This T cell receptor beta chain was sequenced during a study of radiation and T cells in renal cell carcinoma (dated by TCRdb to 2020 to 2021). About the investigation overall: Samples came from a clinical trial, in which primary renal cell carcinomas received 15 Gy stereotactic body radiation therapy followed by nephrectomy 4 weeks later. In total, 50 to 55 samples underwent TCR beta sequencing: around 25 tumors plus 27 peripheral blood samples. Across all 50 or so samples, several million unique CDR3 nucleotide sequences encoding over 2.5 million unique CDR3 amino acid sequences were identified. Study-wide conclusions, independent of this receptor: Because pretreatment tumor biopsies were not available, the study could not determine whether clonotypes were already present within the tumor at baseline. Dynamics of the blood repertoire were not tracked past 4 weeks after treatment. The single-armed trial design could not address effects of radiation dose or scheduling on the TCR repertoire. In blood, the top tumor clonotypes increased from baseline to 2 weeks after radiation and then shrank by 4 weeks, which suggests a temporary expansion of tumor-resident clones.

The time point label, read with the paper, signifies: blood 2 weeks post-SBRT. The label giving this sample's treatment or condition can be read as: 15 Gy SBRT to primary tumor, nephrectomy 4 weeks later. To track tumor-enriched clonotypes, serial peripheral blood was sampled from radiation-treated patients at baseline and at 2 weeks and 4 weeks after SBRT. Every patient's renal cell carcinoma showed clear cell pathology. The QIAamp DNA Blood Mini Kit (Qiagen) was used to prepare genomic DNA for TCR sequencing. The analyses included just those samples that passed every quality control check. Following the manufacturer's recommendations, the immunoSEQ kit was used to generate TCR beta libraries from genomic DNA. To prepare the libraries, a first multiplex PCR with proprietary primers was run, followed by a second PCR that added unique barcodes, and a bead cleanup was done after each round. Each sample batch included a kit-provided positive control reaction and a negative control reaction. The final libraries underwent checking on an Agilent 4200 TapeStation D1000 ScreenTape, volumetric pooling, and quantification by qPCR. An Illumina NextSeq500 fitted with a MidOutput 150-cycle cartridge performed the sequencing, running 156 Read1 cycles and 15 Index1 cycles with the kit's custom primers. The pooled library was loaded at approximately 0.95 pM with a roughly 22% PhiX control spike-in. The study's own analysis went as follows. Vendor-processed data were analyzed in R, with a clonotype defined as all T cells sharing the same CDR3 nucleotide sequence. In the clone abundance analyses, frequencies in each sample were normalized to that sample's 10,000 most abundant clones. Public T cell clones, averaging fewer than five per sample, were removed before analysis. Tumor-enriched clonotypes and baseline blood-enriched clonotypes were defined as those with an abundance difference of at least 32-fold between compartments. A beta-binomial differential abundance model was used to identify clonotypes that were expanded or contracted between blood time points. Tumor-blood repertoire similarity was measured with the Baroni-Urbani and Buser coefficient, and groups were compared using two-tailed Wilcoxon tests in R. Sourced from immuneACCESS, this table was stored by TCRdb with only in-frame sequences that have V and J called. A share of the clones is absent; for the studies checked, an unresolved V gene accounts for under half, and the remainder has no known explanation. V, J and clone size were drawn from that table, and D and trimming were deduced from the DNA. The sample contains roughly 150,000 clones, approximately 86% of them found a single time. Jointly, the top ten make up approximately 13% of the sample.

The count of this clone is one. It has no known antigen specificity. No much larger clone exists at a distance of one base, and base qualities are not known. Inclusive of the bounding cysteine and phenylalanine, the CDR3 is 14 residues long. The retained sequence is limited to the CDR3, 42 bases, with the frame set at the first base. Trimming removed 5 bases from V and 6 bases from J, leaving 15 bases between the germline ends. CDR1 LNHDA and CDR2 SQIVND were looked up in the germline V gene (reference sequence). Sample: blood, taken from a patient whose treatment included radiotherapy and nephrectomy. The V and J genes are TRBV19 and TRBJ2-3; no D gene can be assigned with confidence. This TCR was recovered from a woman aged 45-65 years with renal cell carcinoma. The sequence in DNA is TGTGCCAGTAGTTACCCGACTCCTGCGGATACGCAGTATTTT. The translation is CASSYPTPADTQYF.